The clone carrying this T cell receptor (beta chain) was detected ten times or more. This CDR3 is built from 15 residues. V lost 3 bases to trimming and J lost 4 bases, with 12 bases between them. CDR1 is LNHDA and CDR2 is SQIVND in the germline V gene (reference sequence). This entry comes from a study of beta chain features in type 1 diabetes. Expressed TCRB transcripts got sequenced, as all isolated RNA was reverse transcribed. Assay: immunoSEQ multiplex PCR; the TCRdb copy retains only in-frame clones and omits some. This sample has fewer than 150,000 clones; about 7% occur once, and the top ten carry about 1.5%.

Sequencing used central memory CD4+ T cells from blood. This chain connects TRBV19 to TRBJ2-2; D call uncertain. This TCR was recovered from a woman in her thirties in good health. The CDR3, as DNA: TGTGCCAGTAGTATCCGAGAGGCTGGCACCGGGGAGCTGTTTTTT. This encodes CASSIREAGTGELFF.